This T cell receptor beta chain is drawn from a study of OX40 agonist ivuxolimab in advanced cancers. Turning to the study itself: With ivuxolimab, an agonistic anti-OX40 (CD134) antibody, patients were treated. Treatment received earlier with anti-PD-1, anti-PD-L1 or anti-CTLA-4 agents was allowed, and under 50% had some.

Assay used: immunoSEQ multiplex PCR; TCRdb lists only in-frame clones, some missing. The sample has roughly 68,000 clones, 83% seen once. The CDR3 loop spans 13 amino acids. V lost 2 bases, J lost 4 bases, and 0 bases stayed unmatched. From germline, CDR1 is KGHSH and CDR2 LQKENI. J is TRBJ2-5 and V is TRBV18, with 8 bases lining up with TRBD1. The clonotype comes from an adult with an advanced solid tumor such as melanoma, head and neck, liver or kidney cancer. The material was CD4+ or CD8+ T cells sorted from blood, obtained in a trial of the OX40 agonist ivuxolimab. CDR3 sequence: CASSPGQGETQYF. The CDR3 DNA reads TGTGCCAGCTCACCAGGACAGGGAGAGACCCAGTACTTC.